These T cell receptor beta chains were read from a single sample in a study of blood T cell repertoires in COVID-19. Here immunoSEQ multiplex PCR was the method, and the copy in TCRdb shows in-frame clones only, minus some. The sample records 380,000 or so clones, 80% to 90% being singletons. Sequenced material: peripheral blood. The receptors come from a woman aged 55 to 70 with COVID-19, enrolled during active disease. CDR3s include the opening cysteine and the closing phenylalanine or tryptophan. Each record gives: CDR3 DNA, CDR3 protein, V gene, J gene, clone size, D gene. A D gene is named only where the DNA matches it firmly. For some rows the clone size is stated as once, few or many, or as a class when expanded; others skip it.

cdr3_nt: TGTGCCAGCAGCTTAGGCGGCCTACCCTATGGCTACACCTTC; cdr3_aa: CASSLGGLPYGYTF; v_call: TRBV11-3; j_call: TRBJ1-2; clone_size: -; d_call: -
cdr3_nt: TGTGCCTGGAGCATCGGACAGGGCAAGACCCAGTACTTC; cdr3_aa: CAWSIGQGKTQYF; v_call: TRBV30; j_call: TRBJ2-5; clone_size: -; d_call: TRBD1
cdr3_nt: TGCGCCAGCAGCTTTGGGGGACAGGGGATTCCCTACGAGCAGTACTTC; cdr3_aa: CASSFGGQGIPYEQYF; v_call: TRBV5-1; j_call: TRBJ2-7; clone_size: once; d_call: TRBD1
cdr3_nt: TGTGCCAGCAGTTCCGCAGGGGCAACTAATGAAAAACTGTTTTTT; cdr3_aa: CASSSAGATNEKLFF; v_call: TRBV27; j_call: TRBJ1-4; clone_size: once; d_call: -
cdr3_nt: TGTGCCAGCTCCCACGATCAGGGGCCAGATACGCAGTATTTT; cdr3_aa: CASSHDQGPDTQYF; v_call: TRBV18; j_call: TRBJ2-3; clone_size: -; d_call: -
cdr3_nt: TGTGCCAGCAGCCCTGGGGACAGGGCGCGAGAGACCCAGTACTTC; cdr3_aa: CASSPGDRARETQYF; v_call: TRBV7-7; j_call: TRBJ2-5; clone_size: -; d_call: TRBD1
cdr3_nt: TGTGCCAGCAGCTTGGGGGCAGGCGTTATGAACACTGAAGCTTTCTTT; cdr3_aa: CASSLGAGVMNTEAFF; v_call: TRBV5-6; j_call: TRBJ1-1; clone_size: -; d_call: -
cdr3_nt: TGCGCCAGCAGGGACACTTCGGATACGCAGTATTTT; cdr3_aa: CASRDTSDTQYF; v_call: TRBV10-1; j_call: TRBJ2-3; clone_size: once; d_call: -
cdr3_nt: TGTGCCAGCATTGGGACACTTCCAGATACGCAGTATTTT; cdr3_aa: CASIGTLPDTQYF; v_call: TRBV6-5; j_call: TRBJ2-3; clone_size: -; d_call: -
cdr3_nt: TGTGCCAGCAGCCCCCGCAGGGCAGGGGAGAGCACCGGGGAGCTGTTTTTT; cdr3_aa: CASSPRRAGESTGELFF; v_call: TRBV11-3; j_call: TRBJ2-2; clone_size: -; d_call: -
cdr3_nt: TGTGCCAGCAGTTACTCAGGGGGTAGCGGAAACACCATATATTTT; cdr3_aa: CASSYSGGSGNTIYF; v_call: TRBV6-5; j_call: TRBJ1-3; clone_size: -; d_call: -
cdr3_nt: TGTGCCAGCAGTGCCCCTAGCGGCAAAGAGACCCAGTACTTC; cdr3_aa: CASSAPSGKETQYF; v_call: TRBV2; j_call: TRBJ2-5; clone_size: -; d_call: TRBD2
cdr3_nt: TGTGCCAGTAGTCTTACAGGGTTCAATCAGCCCCAGCATTTT; cdr3_aa: CASSLTGFNQPQHF; v_call: TRBV19; j_call: TRBJ1-5; clone_size: -; d_call: -
cdr3_nt: TGTGCCAGCTCACCCACAACCCTGAACACTGAAGCTTTCTTT; cdr3_aa: CASSPTTLNTEAFF; v_call: TRBV18; j_call: TRBJ1-1; clone_size: -; d_call: -
cdr3_nt: TGTGCCAGCAGCGTAGTAGCCAGGGGGCCGAATTCACCCCTCCACTTT; cdr3_aa: CASSVVARGPNSPLHF; v_call: TRBV9; j_call: TRBJ1-6; clone_size: once; d_call: TRBD1
cdr3_nt: TGCGCCAGCAGTCGCCGGACAGGTCAGGATGAGCAGTTCTTC; cdr3_aa: CASSRRTGQDEQFF; v_call: TRBV10-2; j_call: TRBJ2-1; clone_size: -; d_call: TRBD1
cdr3_nt: TGTGCCAGCAGTTACAGAGGGGCGGGAGAAAAACTGTTTTTT; cdr3_aa: CASSYRGAGEKLFF; v_call: TRBV6-6; j_call: TRBJ1-4; clone_size: -; d_call: -
cdr3_nt: TGTGCCAGCGGACAGGAACCCTATGGCTACACCTTC; cdr3_aa: CASGQEPYGYTF; v_call: TRBV10-3; j_call: TRBJ1-2; clone_size: many; d_call: TRBD1
cdr3_nt: TGCGCCAGCAGCTTGGGCAGGGAAACAATGGGAGCTTTCTTT; cdr3_aa: CASSLGRETMGAFF; v_call: TRBV5-1; j_call: TRBJ1-1; clone_size: -; d_call: -
cdr3_nt: TGTGCCAGCAGTTTATCCCAGGGGGCTAGCAATTCACCCCTCCACTTT; cdr3_aa: CASSLSQGASNSPLHF; v_call: TRBV27; j_call: TRBJ1-6; clone_size: -; d_call: TRBD1
cdr3_nt: TGTGCCAGCAGCTTGGATCGTTTCGGGACAGGGTACTTC; cdr3_aa: CASSLDRFGTGYF; v_call: TRBV5-4; j_call: TRBJ1-2; clone_size: -; d_call: TRBD1
cdr3_nt: TGTGCCAGCAGTCTACGGACAGGCCCAGAGGGTAATGAGCAGTTCTTC; cdr3_aa: CASSLRTGPEGNEQFF; v_call: TRBV27; j_call: TRBJ2-1; clone_size: -; d_call: TRBD1
cdr3_nt: TGTGCCAGCAGCCAAGCGGGGGGGCGCTCCTACAATGAGCAGTTCTTC; cdr3_aa: CASSQAGGRSYNEQFF; v_call: TRBV3-1/TRBV3-2; j_call: TRBJ2-1; clone_size: -; d_call: TRBD2
cdr3_nt: TGTGCCAGCAGTAGAGGACAGAACACTGAAGCTTTCTTT; cdr3_aa: CASSRGQNTEAFF; v_call: TRBV6-2/TRBV6-3; j_call: TRBJ1-1; clone_size: -; d_call: -